A single sample gave rise to the 17 T cell receptor beta chains below, sequenced in a study of OX40 agonist ivuxolimab in advanced cancers. Repertoires were generated with immunoSEQ multiplex PCR, while TCRdb's copy carries only in-frame clones and drops some. Here the sample spans roughly 51,000 clones, roughly 88% being singletons. Sequencing was performed on CD4+ or CD8+ T cells sorted from blood, taken in a trial of the OX40 agonist ivuxolimab. The receptors shown here come from an adult with an advanced solid tumor such as melanoma, head and neck, liver or kidney cancer.

V is TRBV6-5 and J is TRBJ2-2; 8 positions agree with TRBD2. Germline loops: CDR1 MNHEY, CDR2 SVGAGI. The CDR3 is made up of 16 amino acids. Trimming removed 0 bases from V and 8 bases from J; junction bases left unmatched: 8. Here the CDR3 DNA reads TGTGCCAGCAGTTACTCCCCGGGACTAGGGACTGGGGAGCTGTTTTTT. Translation gives CASSYSPGLGTGELFF.

The chain has TRBV15 and TRBJ1-4; 9 nucleotides agree with TRBD1. The CDR3 contains 13 residues. V lost 8 bases to trimming and J lost 7 bases; unmatched junction nucleotides: 5. Germline lookup yields CDR1 LNHNV and CDR2 YYDKDF (reference sequence). The CDR3 bases are TGTGCCACCCGGGACAGGGTTACTGAAAAACTGTTTTTT. As protein: CATRDRVTEKLFF.

The V gene is TRBV5-4, the J gene TRBJ2-7; 9 nucleotides line up with TRBD1. CDR1 and CDR2 from the germline V gene are SGHNT and YYREEE (reference sequence). CDR3 length: 15 residues. V dropped 5 bases and J dropped 2; count of bases not matched to a gene: 8. CDR3 sequence: CASSFRDRDAYEQYF. The CDR3 DNA reads TGTGCCAGCAGTTTCCGGGACAGGGACGCCTACGAGCAGTACTTC.

The chain carries TRBV7-2 and TRBJ1-4; D is undetermined. This CDR3 contains 15 residues. CDR1 SGHTA and CDR2 FQGNSA come from the germline V gene. Between the trimmed V and J ends, which lost 4 bases and 5 bases, there was a span of 14 bases. CDR3 region: CASSSFVGENEKLFF. CDR3 DNA: TGTGCCAGCAGCTCCTTTGTCGGCGAGAATGAAAAACTGTTTTTT.

This clone was counted a single time. V and J are TRBV2 and TRBJ2-7; perhaps TRBD1 as D (6 bases). V lost 8 bases and J 1 base, leaving 6 bases between the germline ends. This CDR3 comprises 11 residues. Per germline, CDR1 SNHLY and CDR2 FYNNEI. CDR3: CASGQSYEQYV. Here the CDR3 DNA reads TGTGCCAGCGGACAGTCCTACGAGCAGTACGTC.

The chain recombines TRBV5-6 with TRBJ1-1; D is unresolved. CDR1 is SGHDT and CDR2 is YYEEEE in the germline V gene. Trimming pared 1 base from V and 2 bases from J, leaving 6 bases between. This CDR3 is built from 13 residues. The CDR3 region is CASSLWGNTEAFF. CDR3 bases: TGTGCCAGCAGCTTGTGGGGAAACACTGAAGCTTTCTTT.

V is TRBV5-5 and J is TRBJ1-1; D unclear. The germline V and J ends were trimmed by 0 bases and 5 bases, with 11 bases remaining between them. Germline assignment: CDR1 SGHKS and CDR2 YYEKEE (reference sequence). The CDR3 runs 14 residues. CDR3 sequence: CASSLAAGWTEAFF. CDR3 coding DNA: TGTGCCAGCAGCTTGGCCGCGGGATGGACTGAAGCTTTCTTT.

The chain links TRBV27 to TRBJ2-1; 7 bases map to TRBD2. The germline V gene encodes CDR1 MNHEY and CDR2 SMNVEV (reference sequence). V trimming: 6 bases; J trimming: 4 bases; junction bases outside the gene matches: 9. The CDR3 covers 15 residues. Here the CDR3 reads CASSLKAGSYNEQFF. In nucleotides, the CDR3 is TGTGCCAGCAGCCTAAAAGCGGGGTCTTACAATGAGCAGTTCTTC.

V and J are TRBV5-5 and TRBJ1-5; D remains ambiguous. The CDR3 is made up of 15 amino acids. Germline CDR1 reads SGHKS; CDR2 reads YYEKEE (reference sequence). V lost 1 base to trimming and J lost 0 bases, with 8 bases between them. The CDR3 coding sequence is TGTGCCAGCAGCTTGTACACCTATAGCAATCAGCCCCAGCATTTT. Amino acids: CASSLYTYSNQPQHF. The full variable domain, its missing parts supplied by reference TRBV5-5 and TRBJ1-5, is DAGVTQSPTHLIKTRGQQVTLRCSPISGHKSVSWYQQVLGQGPQFIFQYYEKEERGRGNFPDRFSARQFPNYSSELNVNALLLGDSALYLCASSLYTYSNQPQHFGDGTRLSIL.

This clone was detected only once. V gene TRBV7-2 combines with J gene TRBJ2-1, with D perhaps matching TRBD2 (5 bases). V lost 5 bases, J lost 9 bases, and 23 bases lay in between. The CDR3 totals 16 residues. Germline V gene lookup returns CDR1 SGHTA and CDR2 FQGNSA. The CDR3 is CASSPWGGSRSGEQFF. The CDR3 region has the DNA TGTGCCAGCAGCCCTTGGGGTGGGAGTCGGTCGGGTGAGCAGTTCTTC.

The chain couples TRBV30 to TRBJ2-1; possibly TRBD2 for D (5 bases). Germline CDR1 is GTSNPN and CDR2 is SVGIG (reference sequence). Trimming removed 4 bases from V and 3 bases from J, with 16 bases in between. The CDR3 is 15 residues long. The CDR3 nucleotides read TGTGCCTGGACCTCGGGTAGCGATTTCTACAATGAGCAGTTCTTC. It specifies CAWTSGSDFYNEQFF.

The chain has TRBV9 and TRBJ2-5; no firm D call. Germline V gene sequence: CDR1 SGDLS, CDR2 YYNGEE. Trimming left V 0 bases short and J 4 bases short, with 4 bases between. The CDR3 loop spans 12 amino acids. This CDR3 reads CASSVDLETQYF. CDR3 sequence (DNA): TGTGCCAGCAGCGTAGATTTAGAGACCCAGTACTTC.

J is TRBJ2-7 and V is TRBV25-1, with D uncertain. V was cut by 4 bases and J by 5 bases, with 12 bases left in between. The CDR3 contains 13 residues. Germline V gene sequence: CDR1 MGHDK, CDR2 SYGVNS. In nucleotides, the CDR3 is TGTGCCAGCAGTGCCCCGGGTCGGAACGAGCAGTACTTC. It yields the protein CASSAPGRNEQYF.

The chain has TRBV2 and TRBJ1-3, with a possible D match to TRBD1 (5 bases). Between the trimmed V and J ends, which lost 1 base and 4 bases, there was a span of 14 bases. This CDR3 contains 16 residues. Germline V CDR1 and CDR2: SNHLY, FYNNEI. The chain's CDR3 is CASSEVGRVLGNTIYF. The CDR3 nucleotides are TGTGCCAGCAGTGAAGTCGGCAGGGTATTGGGAAACACCATATATTTT.

CDR3 loop: CASSERTSGYEQYV. The DNA of the CDR3 is TGTGCCAGCAGTGAACGGACTAGCGGCTACGAGCAGTACGTC. The rearrangement uses TRBV6-1 and TRBJ2-7, with 10 bases matching TRBD2. Germline V gene lookup returns CDR1 MNHNS and CDR2 SASEGT. Trimming removed 2 bases from V and 3 bases from J; junction bases left unmatched: 1. This CDR3 region has 14 residues.

The chain links TRBV7-6 to TRBJ2-2; D not certain. V was clipped by 0 bases and J by 3 bases, with 2 bases between them. The germline CDR1 and CDR2 sequences are SGHVS and FNYEAQ. CDR3 length: 13 amino acids. CDR3 amino acids: CASSLAYTGELFF. CDR3 nucleotide sequence: TGTGCCAGCAGCTTAGCTTACACCGGGGAGCTGTTTTTT.

This clone was seen only once. The chain links TRBV7-2 to TRBJ2-5; 11 bases match TRBD1. V shed 5 bases, J shed 3 bases, and the junction held 11 bases outside the gene matches. Germline V gene lookup returns CDR1 SGHTA and CDR2 FQGNSA. This CDR3 comprises 17 residues. The CDR3 nucleotides read TGTGCCAGCAGCCCAAAGGGGTTGGGACAGGGGGAAGAGACCCAGTACTTC. This sequence encodes CASSPKGLGQGEETQYF.